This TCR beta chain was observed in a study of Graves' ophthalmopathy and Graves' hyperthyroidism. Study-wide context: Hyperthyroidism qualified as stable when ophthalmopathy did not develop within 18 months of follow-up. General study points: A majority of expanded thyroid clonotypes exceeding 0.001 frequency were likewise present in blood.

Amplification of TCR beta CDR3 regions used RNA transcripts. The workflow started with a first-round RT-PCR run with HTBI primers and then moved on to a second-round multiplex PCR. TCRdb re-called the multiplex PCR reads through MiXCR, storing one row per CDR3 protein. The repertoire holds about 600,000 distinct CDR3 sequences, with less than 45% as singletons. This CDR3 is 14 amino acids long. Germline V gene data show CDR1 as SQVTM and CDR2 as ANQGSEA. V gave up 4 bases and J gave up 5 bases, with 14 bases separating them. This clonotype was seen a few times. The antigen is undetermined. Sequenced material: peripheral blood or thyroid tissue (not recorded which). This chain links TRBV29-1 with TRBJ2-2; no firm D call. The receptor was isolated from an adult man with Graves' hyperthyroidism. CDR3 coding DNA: TGCAGCGTTGTTTTTTTAGTTTCTACCGGGGAGCTGTTTTTT. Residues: CSVVFLVSTGELFF.